This TCR beta chain originates from a study of identical twins (dated by TCRdb to 2016 to 2018). About the study as a whole: To test whether fetal clonotypes persist, this study deep-sequenced TCR alpha and beta repertoires from monozygotic twins, from unrelated adults of various ages, and from cord blood. To rule out contamination, the twin experiments were replicated at different times with different library preparation protocols. The study at large found these results: Zero-insertion analyses could be partly confounded by invariant T cells such as MAIT and iNKT, though diverse VJ usage argued against such confounding for most clonotypes. In monozygotic twins, out-of-frame TCR alpha sharing was systematically underestimated by recombination models, although the models agreed with sharing between unrelated individuals. Out-of-frame TCR alpha sequences shared between twins showed an excess of low generation-probability sequences compared with coincidental sharing between unrelated individuals. Fewer insertions were carried by abundant cord blood beta clonotypes; a weaker similar trend was observed in young adult naive repertoires, while no such trend was observed in memory repertoires. Conclusions relied on cross-sectional statistical analysis, since the same donors could not be followed over many years. The excess sharing between twins in beta out-of-frame sequences was weaker because fewer shared sequences reduced the signal-to-noise ratio.

The library was obtained by 5' RACE. Sequenced on an Illumina HiSeq 2000. A universal primer binding site was introduced by template switching, and a unique molecular identifier was present in the final cDNA, enabling accurate counting of TCR cDNA molecules. Specific primers in the conserved constant-segment region were used to synthesize first-strand cDNA for TCR alpha and beta chains. To control for contamination, every cDNA library was double barcoded, receiving both a SMART-Mk sample barcode and Illumina barcodes. TruSeq adapter sequences along with Illumina sample barcodes were introduced in two successive PCR steps. The TCR alpha and beta cDNA libraries were sequenced on the Illumina HiSeq platform using custom primers. The authors processed their data as follows. MiGEC was used to process raw reads and extract unique molecular identifiers, and MiXCR was used to find CDR3 positions. Recombination models were inferred per individual with the repgenHMM and IGoR tools using an EM algorithm. The analysis of shared clonotypes was done with the tcR package in R, with sharing normalized by the product of cloneset sizes. To study raw recombination free of thymic and clonal selection effects, out-of-frame nonproductive sequences were analyzed. TCRdb cleaned the public reads at Q25 with fastp, built clones with MiXCR and kept in-frame beta chains. For every CDR3 protein sequence, its rows merge into one entry that carries the most common genes and DNA. These V and J calls derive from TCRdb rather than the authors' analysis. Here the sample has some 690,000 distinct CDR3 sequences; over 20% occur a single time. The ten largest make up about 4.5% of the sample.

Remarks on this clonotype: The clone's antigen remains unknown. Per-nucleotide qualities are absent, and no much larger clonotype sits a single base away.

All donors were healthy Caucasians. Three pairs of female monozygotic twins, all aged about 18 to 30 years, made up the twin cohort. Peripheral blood mononuclear cells were used as the source from which RNA for TCR libraries was isolated. The sample was also linked to a second study, of T cells expressing NK-cell markers. That second report states: About 8 donors provided sorted CD3+CD56+NKG2C+, CD3+CD56+NKG2C- and CD3+CD56-NKG2C+ T-cell subsets, whose TCR beta-chain repertoires were profiled. Seven of the eight sequenced donors were HCMV-seropositive and one was HCMV-seronegative. To restrict sorting to alphabetaTCR-expressing T cells, an anti-gammadeltaTCR antibody was added in several experiments. In more than five donors, the dominant CD3+CD56+NKG2C+ clonotypes were found to rank among the top 10 CD8+ clonotypes and to make up about 1.0-7.5% of CD8+ T cells. Those dominant clonotypes were again the most abundant among CD3+CD56-NKG2C+ cells in a few donors, at roughly 28.3-65%. It remained unclear whether the expanded NKG2C-expressing T cell clones were specific for HCMV antigens. Randomly selected healthy volunteers, three men and five women, were used as the eight sequenced donors. A commercial ELISA kit detecting HCMV-specific IgG in serum was used to determine HCMV serostatus. For five or six donors, bulk peripheral blood T-cell repertoires were also sequenced from unsorted PBMC. MIGEC was used to demultiplex reads and group reads by UMI, and MiTCR was used to assemble and quantify clonotypes. To exclude erroneous sequences, only TCR cDNA sequences supported by at least two reads were retained. The tcR package was used for downstream repertoire analysis, with clonotypes matched between fractions based on CDR3 nucleotide sequence plus V segment. VDJmatch was used to annotate antigen specificity against VDJdb, with one amino acid substitution in CDR3 permitted.

Material: PBMCs. This clonotype was sampled from a woman aged 18-29 years in good health.

The DNA sequence is given as TGTGCCTGGGACGTGCTTCGGCGATACAATGAGCAGTTCTTC. It encodes CAWDVLRRYNEQFF. The rearranged chain carries TRBV30 and TRBJ2-1; a confident D gene designation cannot be given. Trimming at the junction amounts to 5 bases on V and 4 bases on J, and the germline ends lie 15 bases apart. From the cysteine up to the phenylalanine, the CDR3 has a length of 14 residues. The read is trimmed to its CDR3 DNA, 42 bases read in frame from base 1. Sequences GTSNPN (CDR1) and SVGIG (CDR2) are obtained from the germline V gene (reference sequence).